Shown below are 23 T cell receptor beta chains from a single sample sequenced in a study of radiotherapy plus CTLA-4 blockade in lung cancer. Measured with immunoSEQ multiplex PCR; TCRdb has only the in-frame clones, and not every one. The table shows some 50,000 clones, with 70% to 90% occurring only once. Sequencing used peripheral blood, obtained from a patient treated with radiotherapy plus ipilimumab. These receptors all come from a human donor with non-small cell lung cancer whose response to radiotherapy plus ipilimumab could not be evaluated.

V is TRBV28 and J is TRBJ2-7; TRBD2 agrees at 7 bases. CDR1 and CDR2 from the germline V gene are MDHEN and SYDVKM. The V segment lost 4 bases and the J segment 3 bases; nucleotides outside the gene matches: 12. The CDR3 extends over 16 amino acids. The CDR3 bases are TGTGCCAGCAGTTCTCTTGCGGGAGATCCCCGCTACGAGCAGTACTTC. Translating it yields CASSSLAGDPRYEQYF.

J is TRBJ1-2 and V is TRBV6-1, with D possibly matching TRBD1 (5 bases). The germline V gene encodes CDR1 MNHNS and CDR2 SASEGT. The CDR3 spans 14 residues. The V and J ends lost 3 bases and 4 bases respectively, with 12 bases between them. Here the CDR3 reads CASSEQGEFYGYTF. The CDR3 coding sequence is TGTGCCAGCAGTGAGCAGGGTGAATTCTATGGCTACACCTTC.

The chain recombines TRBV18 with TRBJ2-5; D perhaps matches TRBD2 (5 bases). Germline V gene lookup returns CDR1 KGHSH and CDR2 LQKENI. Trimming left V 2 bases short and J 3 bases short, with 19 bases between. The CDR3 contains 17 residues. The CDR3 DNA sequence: TGTGCCAGCTCACCATCAAGCGAGGAGGTTAGGGAAGAGACCCAGTACTTC. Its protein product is CASSPSSEEVREETQYF.

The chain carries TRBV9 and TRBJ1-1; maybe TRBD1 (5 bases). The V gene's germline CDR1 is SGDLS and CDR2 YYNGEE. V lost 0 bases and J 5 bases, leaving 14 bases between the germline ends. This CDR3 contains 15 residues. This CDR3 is CASSVDGRVGTEAFF. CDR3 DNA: TGTGCCAGCAGCGTAGACGGCAGGGTGGGAACTGAAGCTTTCTTT.

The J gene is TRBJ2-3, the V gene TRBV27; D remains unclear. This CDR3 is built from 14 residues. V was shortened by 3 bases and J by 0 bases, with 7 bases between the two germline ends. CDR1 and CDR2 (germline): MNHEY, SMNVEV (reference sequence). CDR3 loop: CASSLFLSTDTQYF. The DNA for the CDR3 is TGTGCCAGCAGTTTGTTCCTTAGCACAGATACGCAGTATTTT.

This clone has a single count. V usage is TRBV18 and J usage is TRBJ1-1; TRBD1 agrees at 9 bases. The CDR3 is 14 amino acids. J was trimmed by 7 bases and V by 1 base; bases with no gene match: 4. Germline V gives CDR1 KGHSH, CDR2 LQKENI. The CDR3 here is CASSPRTGADEAFF. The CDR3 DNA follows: TGTGCCAGCTCACCACGGACAGGGGCAGATGAAGCTTTCTTT. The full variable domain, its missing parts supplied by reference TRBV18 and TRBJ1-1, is NAGVMQNPRHLVRRRGQEARLRCSPMKGHSHVYWYRQLPEEGLKFMVYLQKENIIDESGMPKERFSAEFPKEGPSILRIQQVVRGDSAAYFCASSPRTGADEAFFGQGTRLTVV.

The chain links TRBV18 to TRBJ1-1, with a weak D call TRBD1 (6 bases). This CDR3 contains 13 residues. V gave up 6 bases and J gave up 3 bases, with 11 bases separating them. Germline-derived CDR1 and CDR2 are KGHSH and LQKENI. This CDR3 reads CASSLRQDTEAFF. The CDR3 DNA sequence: TGTGCCAGCTCTCTAAGACAGGACACTGAAGCTTTCTTT.

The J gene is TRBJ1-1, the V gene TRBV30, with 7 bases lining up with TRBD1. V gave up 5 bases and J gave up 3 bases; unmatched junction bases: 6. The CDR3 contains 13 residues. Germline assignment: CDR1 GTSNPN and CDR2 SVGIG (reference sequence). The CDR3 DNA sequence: TGTGCCTGGGTCCGGGACAGAGACACTGAAGCTTTCTTT. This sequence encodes CAWVRDRDTEAFF.

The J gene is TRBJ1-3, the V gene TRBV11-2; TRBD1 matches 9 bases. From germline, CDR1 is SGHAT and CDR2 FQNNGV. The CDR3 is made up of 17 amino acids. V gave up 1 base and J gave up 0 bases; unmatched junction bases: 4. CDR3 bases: TGTGCCAGCAGCTTAGTTGAGACAGGGGGCTCTGGAAACACCATATATTTT. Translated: CASSLVETGGSGNTIYF. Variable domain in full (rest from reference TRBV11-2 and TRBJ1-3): EAGVAQSPRYKIIEKRQSVAFWCNPISGHATLYWYQQILGQGPKLLIQFQNNGVVDDSQLPKDRFSAERLKGVDSTLKIQPAKLEDSAVYLCASSLVETGGSGNTIYFGEGSWLTVV.

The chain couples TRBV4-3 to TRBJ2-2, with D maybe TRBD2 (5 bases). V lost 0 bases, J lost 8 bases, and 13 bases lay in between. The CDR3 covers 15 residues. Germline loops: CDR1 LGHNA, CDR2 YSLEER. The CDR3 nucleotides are TGCGCCAGCAGCCAAGAACGGGAATGGATGGGGGAGCTGTTTTTT. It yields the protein CASSQEREWMGELFF.

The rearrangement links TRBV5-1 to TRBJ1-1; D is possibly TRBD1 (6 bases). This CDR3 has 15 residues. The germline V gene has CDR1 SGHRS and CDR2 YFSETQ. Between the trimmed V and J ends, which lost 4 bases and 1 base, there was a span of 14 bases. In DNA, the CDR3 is TGCGCCAGCAGCCAAACAGGGATCACGAACACTGAAGCTTTCTTT. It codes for CASSQTGITNTEAFF.

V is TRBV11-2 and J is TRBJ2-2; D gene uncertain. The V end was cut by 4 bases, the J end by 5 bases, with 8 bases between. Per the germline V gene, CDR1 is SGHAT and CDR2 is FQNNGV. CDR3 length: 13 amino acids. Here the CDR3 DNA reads TGTGCCAGCAGCTCCTTATTTACCGGGGAGCTGTTTTTT. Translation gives CASSSLFTGELFF.

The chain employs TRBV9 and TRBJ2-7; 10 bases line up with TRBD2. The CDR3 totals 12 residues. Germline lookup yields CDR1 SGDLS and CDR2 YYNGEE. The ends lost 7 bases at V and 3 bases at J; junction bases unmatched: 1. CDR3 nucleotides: TGTGCCAGCGGACTAGCGGACTACGAGCAGTACTTC. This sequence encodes CASGLADYEQYF.

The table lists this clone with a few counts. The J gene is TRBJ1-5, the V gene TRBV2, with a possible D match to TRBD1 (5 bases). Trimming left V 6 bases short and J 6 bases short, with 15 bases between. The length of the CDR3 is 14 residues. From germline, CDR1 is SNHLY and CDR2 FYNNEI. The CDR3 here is CASRTGGGSQPQHF. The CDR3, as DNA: TGTGCCAGCAGGACCGGGGGGGGGAGTCAGCCCCAGCATTTT.

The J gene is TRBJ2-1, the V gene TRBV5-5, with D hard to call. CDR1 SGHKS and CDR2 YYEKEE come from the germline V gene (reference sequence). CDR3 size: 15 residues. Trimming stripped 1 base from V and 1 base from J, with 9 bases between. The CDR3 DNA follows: TGTGCCAGCAGCTTGATGGTTCAGTCCTACAATGAGCAGTTCTTC. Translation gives CASSLMVQSYNEQFF.

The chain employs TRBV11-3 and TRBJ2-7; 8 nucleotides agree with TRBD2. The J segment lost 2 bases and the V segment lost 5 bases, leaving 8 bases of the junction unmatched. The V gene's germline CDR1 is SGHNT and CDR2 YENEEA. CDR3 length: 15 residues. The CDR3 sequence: CASSAQAGGAYEQYF. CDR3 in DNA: TGTGCCAGCAGCGCGCAAGCCGGGGGGGCCTACGAGCAGTACTTC.

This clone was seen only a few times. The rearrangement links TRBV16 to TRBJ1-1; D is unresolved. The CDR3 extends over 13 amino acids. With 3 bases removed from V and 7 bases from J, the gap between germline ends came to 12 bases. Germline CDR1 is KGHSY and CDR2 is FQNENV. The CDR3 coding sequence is TGTGCCAGCAGCCATAGGAGCCTGGATGAAGCTTTCTTT. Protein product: CASSHRSLDEAFF.

The CDR3 DNA follows: TGTGCCAGCAGTGCCTGGACCGGGACAGCCCCCTACGAGCAGTACTTC. It yields the protein CASSAWTGTAPYEQYF. The chain carries TRBV6-6 and TRBJ2-7; TRBD1 matches at 7 bases. V lost 5 bases, J lost 2 bases, and 12 bases stayed unmatched. Germline assignment: CDR1 MNHNY and CDR2 SVGAGI (reference sequence). This CDR3 has 16 amino acids.

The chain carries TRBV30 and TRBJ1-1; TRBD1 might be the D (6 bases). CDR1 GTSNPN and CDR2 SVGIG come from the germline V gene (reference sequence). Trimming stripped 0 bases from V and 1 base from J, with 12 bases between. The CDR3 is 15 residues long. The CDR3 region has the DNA TGTGCCTGGAGTGTAATCCAGGGGCCGAACACTGAAGCTTTCTTT. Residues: CAWSVIQGPNTEAFF.

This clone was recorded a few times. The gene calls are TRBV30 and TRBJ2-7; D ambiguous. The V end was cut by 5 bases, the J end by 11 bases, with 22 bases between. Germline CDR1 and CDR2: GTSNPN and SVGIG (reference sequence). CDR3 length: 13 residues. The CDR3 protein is CAWDTVMGTTKYF. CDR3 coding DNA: TGTGCCTGGGATACTGTAATGGGCACCACAAAGTACTTC.

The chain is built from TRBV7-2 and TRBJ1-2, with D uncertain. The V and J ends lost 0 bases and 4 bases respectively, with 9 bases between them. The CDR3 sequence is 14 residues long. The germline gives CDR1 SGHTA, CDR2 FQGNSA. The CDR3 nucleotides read TGTGCCAGCAGCTTAGCGCAGATAACCTATGGCTACACCTTC. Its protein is CASSLAQITYGYTF.

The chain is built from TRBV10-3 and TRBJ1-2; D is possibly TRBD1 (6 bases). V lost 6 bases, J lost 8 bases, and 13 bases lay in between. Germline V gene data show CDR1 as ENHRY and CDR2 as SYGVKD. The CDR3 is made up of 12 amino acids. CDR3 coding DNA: TGTGCCATCAGGGCACAGGGTAGCGGCTACACCTTC. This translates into CAIRAQGSGYTF.

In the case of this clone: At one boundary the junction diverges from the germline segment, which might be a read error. The CDR3 DNA reads as TGTGCCAGCAGTTTAGACACTAACTACGAGCAGTACTTC. Its translation: CASSLDTNYEQYF. This chain uses TRBV7-2 with TRBJ2-5, with D unclear. The end of the DNA aligns better with TRBJ2-7, so the J call may be wrong. Germline CDR1 is SGHTA and CDR2 is FQGNSA. The CDR3 consists of 13 residues.